The present entry profiles one T cell receptor beta chain with its context. These data come from a study of control samples from healthy donors and cancer patients. Some clones are missing from TCRdb's copy, which holds only in-frame ones; the method was immunoSEQ multiplex PCR. The sample includes 120,000 or so clones, roughly 87% of them seen just once. V was pared by 6 bases and J by 5 bases, with 10 bases of the junction left unmatched. This CDR3 has 16 residues. Germline-derived CDR1 and CDR2 are LGHNT and FRNRAP. The TCR comes from a man aged 18 to 35 in good health. The sample was blood. This chain joins TRBV12-5 and TRBJ1-5, with 10 bases lining up with TRBD1. CDR3 amino acids: CASGAPGQGLHQPQHF. CDR3 coding DNA: TGTGCTAGTGGCGCACCGGGACAGGGGCTTCATCAGCCCCAGCATTTT.